The entry below describes one TCR beta chain. This CDR3 has 13 residues. The germline CDR1 and CDR2 sequences are WNHNN and SYGVQD (reference sequence). TCRdb re-analyzed the 5' RACE reads; it lists each CDR3 protein once, without DNA. The sample spans fewer than 350,000 distinct CDR3 sequences; the ten largest clones claim 2% to 2.5%. The data stem from a study of monozygotic twins with inflammatory bowel disease. The receptor was isolated from a human donor with ulcerative colitis or Crohn's disease, or a healthy co-twin of an affected twin (not recorded which). Sequenced material: blood. The chain joins TRBV10-1 to TRBJ2-7. The CDR3 reads CASSETTGYEQYF.